The clone carrying this T cell receptor beta chain was picked up a small number of times. The antigen is unknown. Authors of the study amplified TCR beta CDR3 regions from RNA transcripts. With the HTBI primer set, the TCR CDR3 went through a first round of RT-PCR. TCRdb reanalysed the multiplex PCR reads using MiXCR and keeps one entry per CDR3 protein. The sample includes under 400,000 distinct CDR3 sequences, roughly 15% of them seen just once. This record comes from a study of T cells in Graves' hyperthyroidism and ophthalmopathy. Regarding the study as a whole: Most clonotypes expanded in thyroid above 0.001 were likewise present in blood. In validation, the model predicted ophthalmopathy. These predictions came a median approximately 5.9 months before onset. Ophthalmopathy was separated from stable hyperthyroidism by a 13 V-J model.

The V end was cut by 6 bases, the J end by 4 bases, with 30 bases between. This CDR3 has 20 amino acids. Germline V gene lookup returns CDR1 SEHNR and CDR2 FQNEAQ (reference sequence). Those patients with uncontrolled infection, other autoimmune disease, pregnancy or lactation were excluded. This clonotype originated in a woman aged 55-69 years with Graves' ophthalmopathy. The chain combines TRBV7-9 with TRBJ2-2, with D possibly matching TRBD1 (5 bases). The material sequenced was blood. The CDR3 loop is CASRHNWLTDDTLSTGELFF. CDR3 coding DNA: TGTGCCAGCAGACATAACTGGTTGACAGACGACACTCTGAGCACCGGGGAGCTGTTTTTT.